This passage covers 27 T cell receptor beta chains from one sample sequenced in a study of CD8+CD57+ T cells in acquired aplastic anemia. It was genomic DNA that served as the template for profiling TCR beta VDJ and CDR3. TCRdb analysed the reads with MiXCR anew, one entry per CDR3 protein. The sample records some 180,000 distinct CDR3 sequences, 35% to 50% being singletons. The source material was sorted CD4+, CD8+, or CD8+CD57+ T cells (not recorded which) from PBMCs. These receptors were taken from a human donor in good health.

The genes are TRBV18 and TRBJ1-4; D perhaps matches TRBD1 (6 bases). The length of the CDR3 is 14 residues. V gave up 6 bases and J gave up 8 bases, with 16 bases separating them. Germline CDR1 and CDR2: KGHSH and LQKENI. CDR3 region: CASSRLQGPEKLFF. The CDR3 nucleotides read TGTGCCAGCTCCCGTTTACAGGGTCCCGAAAAACTGTTTTTT.

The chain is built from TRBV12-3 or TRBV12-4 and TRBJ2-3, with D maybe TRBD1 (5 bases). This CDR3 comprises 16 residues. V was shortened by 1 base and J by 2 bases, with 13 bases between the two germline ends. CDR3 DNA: TGTGCCAGCAGTTTAGGCGTTGGACATACCACAGATACGCAGTATTTT. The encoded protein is CASSLGVGHTTDTQYF.

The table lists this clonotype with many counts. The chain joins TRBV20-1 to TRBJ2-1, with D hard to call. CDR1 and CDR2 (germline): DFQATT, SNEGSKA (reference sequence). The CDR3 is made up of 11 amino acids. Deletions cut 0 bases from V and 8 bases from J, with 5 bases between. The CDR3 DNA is TGCAGTGCTAGAGATGTTGATGAGCAGTTCTTC. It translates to CSARDVDEQFF.

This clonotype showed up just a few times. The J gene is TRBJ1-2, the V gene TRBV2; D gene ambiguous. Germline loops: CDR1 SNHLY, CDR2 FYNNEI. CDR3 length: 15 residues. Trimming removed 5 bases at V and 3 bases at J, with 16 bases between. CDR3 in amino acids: CASSSATSNYYGYTF. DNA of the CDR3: TGTGCCAGCAGTTCCGCCACCTCCAACTACTATGGCTACACCTTC.

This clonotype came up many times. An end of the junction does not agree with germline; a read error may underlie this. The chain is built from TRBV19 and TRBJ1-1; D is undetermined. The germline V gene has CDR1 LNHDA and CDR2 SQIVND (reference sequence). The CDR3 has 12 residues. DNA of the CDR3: TGTGCCAGTAGTATACGAGAGGGCCTTGCTGTCTTT. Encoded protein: CASSIREGLAVF.

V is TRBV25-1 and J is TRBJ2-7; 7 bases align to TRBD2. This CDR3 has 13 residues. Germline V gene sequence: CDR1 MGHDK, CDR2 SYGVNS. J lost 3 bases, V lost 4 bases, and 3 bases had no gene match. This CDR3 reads CASSGGGRYEQYF. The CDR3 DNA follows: TGTGCCAGCAGTGGGGGGGGACGCTACGAGCAGTACTTC.

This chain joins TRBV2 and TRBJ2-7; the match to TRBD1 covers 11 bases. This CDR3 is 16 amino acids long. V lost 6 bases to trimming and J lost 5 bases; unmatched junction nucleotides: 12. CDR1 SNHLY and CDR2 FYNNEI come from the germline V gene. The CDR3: CASSQDPGQGVHEQYF. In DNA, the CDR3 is TGTGCCAGCAGCCAAGACCCGGGACAGGGGGTCCACGAGCAGTACTTC.

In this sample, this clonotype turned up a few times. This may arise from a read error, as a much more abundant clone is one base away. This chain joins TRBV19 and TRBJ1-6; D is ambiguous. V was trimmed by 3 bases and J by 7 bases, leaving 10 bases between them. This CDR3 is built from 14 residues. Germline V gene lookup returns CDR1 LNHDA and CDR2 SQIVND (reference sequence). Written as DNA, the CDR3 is TGTGCCAGTAGTATCCGGGATGGAAATTCACCCCTCCACTTT. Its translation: CASSIRDGNSPLHF.

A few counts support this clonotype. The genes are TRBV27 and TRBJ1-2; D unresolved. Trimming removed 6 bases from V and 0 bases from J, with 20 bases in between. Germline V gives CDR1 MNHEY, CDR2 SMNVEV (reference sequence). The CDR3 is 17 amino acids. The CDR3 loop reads CASSPWGAQAANYGYTF. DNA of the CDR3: TGTGCCAGCAGCCCATGGGGAGCCCAGGCGGCTAACTATGGCTACACCTTC.

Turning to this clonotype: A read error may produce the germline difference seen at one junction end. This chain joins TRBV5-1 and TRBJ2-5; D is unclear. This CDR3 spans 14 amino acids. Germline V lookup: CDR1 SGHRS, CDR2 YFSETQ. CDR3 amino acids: CASSLEVGRETQYF. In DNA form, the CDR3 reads TGTGCCAGCAGCTTGGAAGTGGGTAGGGAGACCCAGTACTTC.

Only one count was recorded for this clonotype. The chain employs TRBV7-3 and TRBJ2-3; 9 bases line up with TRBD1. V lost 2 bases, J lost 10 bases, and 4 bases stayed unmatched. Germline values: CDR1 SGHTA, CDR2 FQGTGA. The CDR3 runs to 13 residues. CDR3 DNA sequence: TGTGCCAGCAGCTTAGGGACAGGGAAAGCGCAGTATTTT. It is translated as CASSLGTGKAQYF. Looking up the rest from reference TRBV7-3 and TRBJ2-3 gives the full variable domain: GAGVSQTPSNKVTEKGKYVELRCDPISGHTALYWYRQSLGQGPEFLIYFQGTGAADDSGLPNDRFFAVRPEGSVSTLKIQRTERGDSAVYLCASSLGTGKAQYFGPGTRLTVL.

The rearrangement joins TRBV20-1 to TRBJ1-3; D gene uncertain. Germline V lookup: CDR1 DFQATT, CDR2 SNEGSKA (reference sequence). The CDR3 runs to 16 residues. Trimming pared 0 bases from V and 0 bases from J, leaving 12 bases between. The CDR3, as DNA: TGCAGTGCTAGAGACCCGGACTGGACCTCTGGAAACACCATATATTTT. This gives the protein CSARDPDWTSGNTIYF.

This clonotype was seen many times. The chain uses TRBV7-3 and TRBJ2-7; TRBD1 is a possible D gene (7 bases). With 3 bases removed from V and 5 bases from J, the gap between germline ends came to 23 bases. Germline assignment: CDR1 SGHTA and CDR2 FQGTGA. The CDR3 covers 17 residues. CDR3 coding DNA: TGTGCCAGCAGCTTCGTCCCGGGGGTCGCAGGGGGTCACGAGCAGTACTTC. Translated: CASSFVPGVAGGHEQYF.

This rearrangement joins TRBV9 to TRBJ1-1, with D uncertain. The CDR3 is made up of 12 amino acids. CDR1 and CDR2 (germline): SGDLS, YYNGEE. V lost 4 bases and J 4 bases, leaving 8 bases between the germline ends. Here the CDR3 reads CASSPRTTEAFF. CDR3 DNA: TGTGCCAGCAGCCCTAGGACCACTGAAGCTTTCTTT.

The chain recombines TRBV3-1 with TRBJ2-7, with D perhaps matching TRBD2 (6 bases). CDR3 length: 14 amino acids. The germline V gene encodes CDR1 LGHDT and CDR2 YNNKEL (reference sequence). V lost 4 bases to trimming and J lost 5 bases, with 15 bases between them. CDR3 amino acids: CASSPTLGGHEQYF. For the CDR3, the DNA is TGTGCCAGCAGCCCCACTCTGGGGGGACACGAGCAGTACTTC.

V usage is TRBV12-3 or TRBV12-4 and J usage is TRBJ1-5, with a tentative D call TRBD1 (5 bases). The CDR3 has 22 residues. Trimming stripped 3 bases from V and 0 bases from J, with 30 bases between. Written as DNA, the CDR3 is TGTGCCAGCAGTTTCCTCCGGGGGATGCCCGGGCGAGCTAACTATAGCAATCAGCCCCAGCATTTT. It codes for CASSFLRGMPGRANYSNQPQHF.

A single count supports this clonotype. The CDR3: CASTSRNEQFF. In DNA, the CDR3 is TGTGCCAGCACTTCGAGGAATGAGCAGTTCTTC. V is TRBV2 and J is TRBJ2-1; D is undetermined. Germline values: CDR1 SNHLY, CDR2 FYNNEI. Trimming removed 7 bases from V and 7 bases from J, with 8 bases in between. This CDR3 is 11 amino acids long.

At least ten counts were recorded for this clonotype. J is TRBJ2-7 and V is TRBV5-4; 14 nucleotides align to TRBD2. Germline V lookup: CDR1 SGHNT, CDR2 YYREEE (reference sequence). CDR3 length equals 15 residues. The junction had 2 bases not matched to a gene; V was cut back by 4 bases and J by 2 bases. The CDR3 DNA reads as TGTGCCAGCAGCAAGACTAGCGGGAGGGCCTACGAGCAGTACTTC. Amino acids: CASSKTSGRAYEQYF.

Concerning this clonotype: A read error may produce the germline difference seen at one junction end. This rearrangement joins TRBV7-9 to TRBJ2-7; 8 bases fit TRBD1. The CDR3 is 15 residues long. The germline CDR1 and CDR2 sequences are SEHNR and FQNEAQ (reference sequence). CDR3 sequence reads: CASSLKGTGHTEPCF. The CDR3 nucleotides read TGTGCCAGCAGCTTGAAGGGGACAGGTCATACTGAGCCGTGCTTC.

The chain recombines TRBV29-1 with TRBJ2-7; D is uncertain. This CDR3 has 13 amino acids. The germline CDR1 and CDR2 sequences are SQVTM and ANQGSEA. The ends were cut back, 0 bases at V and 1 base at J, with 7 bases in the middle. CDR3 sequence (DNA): TGCAGCGTTGAAGACCGGATTTCCTACGAGCAGTACTTC. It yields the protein CSVEDRISYEQYF.

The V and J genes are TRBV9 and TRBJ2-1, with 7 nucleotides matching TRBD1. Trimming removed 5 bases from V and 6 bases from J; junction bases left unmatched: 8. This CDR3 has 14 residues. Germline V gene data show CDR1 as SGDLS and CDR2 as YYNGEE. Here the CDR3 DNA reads TGTGCCAGCAGTACTACAGGGGCCGGCAATGAGCAGTTCTTC. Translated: CASSTTGAGNEQFF.

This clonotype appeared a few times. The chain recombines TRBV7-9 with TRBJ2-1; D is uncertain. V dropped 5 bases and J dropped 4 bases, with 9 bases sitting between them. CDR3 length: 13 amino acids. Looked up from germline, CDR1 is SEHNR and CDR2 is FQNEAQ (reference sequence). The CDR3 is CASSATPYNEQFF. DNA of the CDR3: TGTGCCAGCAGCGCGACACCTTACAATGAGCAGTTCTTC. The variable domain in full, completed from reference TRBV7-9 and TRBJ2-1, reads DTGVSQNPRHKITKRGQNVTFRCDPISEHNRLYWYRQTLGQGPEFLTYFQNEAQLEKSRLLSDRFSAERPKGSFSTLEIQRTEQGDSAMYLCASSATPYNEQFFGPGTRLTVL.

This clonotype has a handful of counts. This CDR3 is CASSLGLAGVPSYNEQFF. CDR3 sequence (DNA): TGCGCCAGCAGCTTGGGGCTAGCGGGAGTCCCCTCCTACAATGAGCAGTTCTTC. The J gene is TRBJ2-1, the V gene TRBV5-1; 10 nucleotides align to TRBD2. The V gene's germline CDR1 is SGHRS and CDR2 YFSETQ. The CDR3 has 18 amino acids. The V and J ends lost 0 bases and 0 bases, in that order; junction bases with no gene match: 6. The whole variable domain, remainder taken from reference TRBV5-1 and TRBJ2-1, is KAGVTQTPRYLIKTRGQQVTLSCSPISGHRSVSWYQQTPGQGLQFLFEYFSETQRNKGNFPGRFSGRQFSNSRSEMNVSTLELGDSALYLCASSLGLAGVPSYNEQFFGPGTRLTVL.

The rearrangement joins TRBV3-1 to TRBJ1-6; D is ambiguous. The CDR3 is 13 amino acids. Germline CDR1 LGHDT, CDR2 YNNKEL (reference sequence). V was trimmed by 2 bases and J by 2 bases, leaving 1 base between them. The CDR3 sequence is CASSQTYNSPLHF. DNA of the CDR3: TGTGCCAGCAGCCAAACCTATAATTCACCCCTCCACTTT.

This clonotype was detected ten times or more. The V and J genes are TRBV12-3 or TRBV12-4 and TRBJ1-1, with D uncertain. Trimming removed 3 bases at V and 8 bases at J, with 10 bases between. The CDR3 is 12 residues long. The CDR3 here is CASSFSTLEAFF. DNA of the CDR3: TGTGCCAGCAGTTTCAGTACGTTGGAAGCTTTCTTT.

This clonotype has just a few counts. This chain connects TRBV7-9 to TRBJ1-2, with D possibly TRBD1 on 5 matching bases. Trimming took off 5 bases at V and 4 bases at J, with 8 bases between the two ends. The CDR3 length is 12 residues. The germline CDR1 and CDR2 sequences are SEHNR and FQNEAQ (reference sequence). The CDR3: CASSVDSYGYTF. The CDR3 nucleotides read TGTGCCAGCAGCGTAGACAGCTATGGCTACACCTTC.

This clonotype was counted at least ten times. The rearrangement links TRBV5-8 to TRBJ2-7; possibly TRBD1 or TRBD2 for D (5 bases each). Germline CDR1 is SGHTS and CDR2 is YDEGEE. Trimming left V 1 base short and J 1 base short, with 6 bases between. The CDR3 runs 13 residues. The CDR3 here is CASSLWGSYEQYF. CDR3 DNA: TGTGCCAGCAGCTTGTGGGGGTCCTACGAGCAGTACTTC.